Listed below are T cell receptor beta chains from one sample, sequenced in a study of CD8 T cells in Susac syndrome. TCRdb re-analysed the immunoSEQ multiplex PCR reads in MiXCR, keeping a single row per CDR3 protein. The data hold about 240,000 distinct CDR3 sequences, with roughly 95% observed a single time. The specimen was CD4+ T cells from PBMCs. Receptors were obtained from a human donor with Susac syndrome. CDR3s include the opening cysteine and the closing phenylalanine or tryptophan. A D gene is named only where the DNA matches it firmly. Clone size appears in some rows only: once, few, many, or a class for an expanded clone.

d_gene,abundance,j_gene,v_gene,CDR3aa,CDR3nt
TRBD2,NA,TRBJ2-3,TRBV6-6,CASTSGTSGIPDTQYF,TGTGCCAGCACTTCCGGGACTAGCGGGATTCCAGATACGCAGTATTTT
TRBD1,NA,TRBJ2-5,TRBV5-1,CASNDNPGQGIGQYF,TGCGCCAGCAACGATAACCCGGGACAGGGAATCGGCCAGTACTTC
NA,NA,TRBJ2-1,TRBV6-1,CASKKRRAVSYNEQFF,TGTGCCAGTAAAAAAAGGAGGGCCGTATCCTACAATGAGCAGTTCTTC
NA,NA,TRBJ1-1,TRBV5-1,CASTLWDLNTEAFF,TGCGCCAGCACCCTATGGGATCTTAACACTGAAGCTTTCTTT
NA,NA,TRBJ2-7,TRBV30,CAWRTLRAGEQYF,TGTGCCTGGAGGACCCTCCGGGCGGGGGAGCAGTACTTC
NA,once,TRBJ1-5,TRBV10-3,CAISETNQPQHF,TGTGCCATCAGTGAGACCAATCAGCCCCAGCATTTT
NA,once,TRBJ2-6,TRBV6-5,CASSYSDHSGANVLTF,TGTGCCAGCAGTTACTCGGATCACTCTGGGGCCAACGTCCTGACTTTC
TRBD2,NA,TRBJ2-1,TRBV2,CASTLAGAYNEQFF,TGTGCCAGTACACTAGCGGGAGCCTACAATGAGCAGTTCTTC
NA,NA,TRBJ1-4,TRBV7-9,CASSLVPGREKLFF,TGTGCCAGCAGCTTAGTGCCGGGACGGGAAAAACTGTTTTTT
TRBD1,NA,TRBJ2-5,TRBV12-3/TRBV12-4,CASRSDRLAQYF,TGTGCCAGCAGGTCGGACAGGTTGGCCCAGTACTTC
NA,once,TRBJ1-5,TRBV20-1,CSARWRGGNQPQHF,TGCAGTGCTAGATGGCGGGGAGGCAATCAGCCCCAGCATTTT
NA,NA,TRBJ1-2,TRBV24-1,CATSERQVPYGYTF,TGTGCCACCAGTGAACGACAGGTGCCCTATGGCTACACCTTC
NA,once,TRBJ2-2,TRBV30,CAWRNRYTGELFF,TGTGCCTGGAGGAACAGATACACCGGGGAGCTGTTTTTT
NA,NA,TRBJ2-5,TRBV23-1,CASSQGPGGDKETQYF,TGCGCCAGCAGTCAGGGGCCCGGCGGTGACAAAGAGACCCAGTACTTC
TRBD2,NA,TRBJ2-1,TRBV15,CATSAPLAASYNEQFF,TGTGCCACCAGCGCCCCCCTAGCGGCCTCCTACAATGAGCAGTTCTTC
TRBD2,NA,TRBJ2-3,TRBV12-5,CASGPSGRKADTQYF,TGTGCTAGTGGACCTAGCGGGAGAAAGGCAGATACGCAGTATTTT
TRBD1,NA,TRBJ2-1,TRBV6-4,CASSEWGTANNEQFF,TGTGCCAGCAGTGAGTGGGGGACAGCAAACAATGAGCAGTTCTTC
TRBD1,NA,TRBJ1-1,TRBV18,CASSPLDRADTEAFF,TGTGCCAGCTCACCCCTGGACAGGGCAGACACTGAAGCTTTCTTT
TRBD2,NA,TRBJ2-7,TRBV20-1,CSASSGRKHEQYF,TGCAGTGCTAGTAGCGGGAGGAAACACGAGCAGTACTTC
TRBD2,NA,TRBJ2-7,TRBV30,CAWSVISSGANF,TGTGCCTGGAGTGTCATATCAAGCGGGGCCAACTTC
TRBD1,NA,TRBJ2-1,TRBV30,CASMDGTANNEQFF,TGTGCCTCGATGGACGGGACAGCTAACAATGAGCAGTTCTTC
TRBD2,once,TRBJ2-1,TRBV5-1,CASSGLAGANEQFF,TGCGCCAGCAGTGGCCTAGCGGGAGCTAATGAGCAGTTCTTC
NA,NA,TRBJ1-2,TRBV12-3/TRBV12-4,CASSFRQIYGYTF,TGTGCCAGCAGTTTTCGGCAGATCTATGGCTACACCTTC
NA,once,TRBJ2-7,TRBV7-9,CASSLVASVDEQYF,TGTGCCAGCAGCTTAGTAGCTAGCGTCGACGAGCAGTACTTC
NA,once,TRBJ1-4,TRBV29-1,CSVGSGDDEKLFF,TGCAGCGTTGGATCAGGGGATGATGAAAAACTGTTTTTT
NA,NA,TRBJ1-2,TRBV29-1,CSVKGNYGYTF,TGCAGCGTCAAAGGGAACTATGGCTACACCTTC
NA,NA,TRBJ1-2,TRBV6-5,CASTTSGANGYTF,TGTGCCAGCACTACGTCGGGGGCGAATGGCTACACCTTC
NA,NA,TRBJ2-1,TRBV9,CASSVVGGTPPEQFF,TGTGCCAGCAGCGTAGTTGGCGGGACACCGCCCGAGCAGTTCTTC
NA,NA,TRBJ2-5,TRBV20-1,CSADPPDRMGETQYF,TGCAGTGCTGATCCCCCGGACAGAATGGGAGAGACCCAGTACTTC
NA,once,TRBJ2-5,TRBV15,CATSRTVAPAGTQYF,TGTGCCACCAGCCGCACTGTAGCGCCGGCGGGGACCCAGTACTTC
TRBD2,NA,TRBJ2-7,TRBV7-6,CVHIVAGPYEQYF,TGTGTCCACATTGTAGCGGGGCCCTACGAGCAGTACTTC
NA,NA,TRBJ2-5,TRBV28,CASSLLSAHQETQYF,TGTGCCAGCAGTTTATTATCGGCCCATCAAGAGACCCAGTACTTC
NA,NA,TRBJ2-2,TRBV5-1,CASSLILGQINTGELFF,TGCGCCAGCAGCTTGATTCTAGGACAGATAAACACCGGGGAGCTGTTTTTT
NA,NA,TRBJ2-5,TRBV30,CAWSGTELWETQYF,TGTGCCTGGAGTGGGACAGAACTATGGGAGACCCAGTACTTC
TRBD1,NA,TRBJ2-5,TRBV23-1,CASSLPRGTGGGETQYF,TGCGCCAGCAGCCTTCCCCGAGGGACAGGGGGCGGAGAGACCCAGTACTTC
NA,NA,TRBJ1-3,TRBV5-1,CASSTGPGDTIYF,TGCGCCAGCAGCACCGGACCCGGGGACACCATATATTTT
NA,NA,TRBJ1-4,TRBV6-5,CASSSGRKLFF,TGTGCCAGCAGTTCGGGGAGGAAACTGTTTTTT
NA,NA,TRBJ1-1,TRBV5-1,CASSAAGTENTEAFF,TGCGCCAGCAGCGCAGCCGGGACGGAGAACACTGAAGCTTTCTTT
NA,NA,TRBJ1-3,TRBV24-1,CATSDPGTTGNTIYF,TGTGCCACCAGTGATCCCGGGACTACTGGAAACACCATATATTTT
NA,once,TRBJ2-1,TRBV20-1,CSARLAPSYNEQFF,TGCAGTGCTAGGCTAGCGCCTTCCTACAATGAGCAGTTCTTC
NA,NA,TRBJ2-1,TRBV30,CAWSTPGPIPPNEQFF,TGTGCCTGGAGTACACCGGGCCCTATCCCCCCCAATGAGCAGTTCTTC
NA,once,TRBJ1-1,TRBV7-9,CASSSGGGPDTEAFF,TGTGCCAGCAGCTCAGGAGGGGGTCCGGACACTGAAGCTTTCTTT
NA,NA,TRBJ2-5,TRBV5-1,CASSRFAGTRVGETQYF,TGCGCCAGCAGCCGATTCGCGGGGACCCGGGTCGGAGAGACCCAGTACTTC
NA,once,TRBJ2-1,TRBV5-1,CASSRGADNEQFF,TGCGCCAGCTCAAGGGGCGCCGACAATGAGCAGTTCTTC
NA,NA,TRBJ2-7,TRBV5-1,CASSGADEQYF,TGCGCCAGCAGCGGAGCGGACGAGCAGTACTTC
NA,NA,TRBJ1-1,TRBV28,CASSFPGRTEAFF,TGTGCCAGCAGTTTCCCAGGGCGAACTGAAGCTTTCTTT
TRBD1,NA,TRBJ1-5,TRBV3-1,CATGQGSQPQHF,TGTGCCACCGGACAGGGGAGTCAGCCCCAGCATTTT
NA,NA,TRBJ2-3,TRBV6-2/TRBV6-3,CASRWASGGTDTQYF,TGTGCCAGCAGATGGGCCAGTGGCGGTACAGATACGCAGTATTTT
NA,NA,TRBJ1-3,TRBV19,CASSVAGNTIYF,TGTGCCAGTAGTGTGGCTGGAAACACCATATATTTT